The following is a TCR beta chain sequence with its context. The CDR3 is 13 amino acids. Germline trimming cut 0 bases from V and 8 bases from J; bases unmatched to any gene: 4. The V gene's germline CDR1 is SGHRS and CDR2 YFSETQ. Original analysis: Amplifying reference gene primers gave estimates of nucleated cell counts. Sequencing was performed with immunoSEQ multiplex PCR; in TCRdb, only in-frame clones are kept and a portion is missing. V, J and clone size reflect that table, while D and trimming were determined from the DNA. Of some 74,000 clones listed, approximately 82% are singletons. This record comes from a study of blood T cell repertoires in COVID-19. Overall study context: The United States, Italy and Spain supplied acute and convalescent COVID-19 samples.

Sequencing used peripheral blood. The chain joins TRBV5-1 to TRBJ1-2; 7 bases match TRBD1. This TCR was recovered from an elderly woman with acute or convalescent COVID-19. CDR3: CASSLAATGGYTF. In DNA form, the CDR3 reads TGCGCCAGCAGCTTGGCCGCGACAGGGGGCTACACCTTC. The entire variable domain, with the rest obtained from reference TRBV5-1 and TRBJ1-2, is as follows: KAGVTQTPRYLIKTRGQQVTLSCSPISGHRSVSWYQQTPGQGLQFLFEYFSETQRNKGNFPGRFSGRQFSNSRSEMNVSTLELGDSALYLCASSLAATGGYTFGSGTRLTVV.